These 13 T cell receptor beta chains were all obtained from the same sample, sequenced in a study of CD8 T cells in Susac syndrome. When the RNA was reverse transcribed, random hexamers were used with an input of roughly 0.45 to 1 ug. TCRdb fed the immunoSEQ multiplex PCR reads into MiXCR, producing one record per CDR3 protein. The sample has 210,000 or so distinct CDR3 sequences; about 90% are singletons. Sequencing was performed on CD8+ T cells from PBMCs. The receptor set was obtained from a human donor with multiple sclerosis.

The chain links TRBV4-1 to TRBJ2-7; maybe TRBD2 (6 bases). This CDR3 comprises 13 residues. Germline CDR1 reads MGHRA; CDR2 reads YSYEKL. The V gene lost 5 bases and the J gene lost 4 bases, with 12 bases spanning the gap. CDR3 in amino acids: CASSSPGTYEQYF. In nucleotides, the CDR3 is TGCGCCAGCAGCTCACCCGGGACTTACGAGCAGTACTTC.

This chain links TRBV19 with TRBJ2-2, with 9 positions matching TRBD2. V lost 0 bases to trimming and J lost 0 bases; unmatched junction nucleotides: 8. Germline V gene data show CDR1 as LNHDA and CDR2 as SQIVND (reference sequence). CDR3 size: 19 residues. The CDR3 region has the DNA TGTGCCAGTAGTATAGACCGGCGGGGGGGGACCCCGAACACCGGGGAGCTGTTTTTT. This translates into CASSIDRRGGTPNTGELFF.

This chain uses TRBV6-5 with TRBJ1-1; D is uncertain. Germline V gene sequence: CDR1 MNHEY, CDR2 SVGAGI. The CDR3 loop spans 12 amino acids. V shed 8 bases and J shed 1 base, with 8 bases lying between them. CDR3 bases: TGTGCCAGCGCCACGGGGAACACTGAAGCTTTCTTT. Protein sequence: CASATGNTEAFF.

This chain's CDR3 is CSARTVSYNEQFF. DNA of the CDR3: TGCAGTGCTCGGACAGTTTCCTACAATGAGCAGTTCTTC. The V call is TRBV20-1, the J call TRBJ2-1; tentative D call: TRBD1 (6 bases). The V gene's germline CDR1 is DFQATT and CDR2 SNEGSKA (reference sequence). The ends were cut back, 5 bases at V and 1 base at J, with 9 bases in the middle. CDR3 size: 13 residues.

The chain recombines TRBV6-6 with TRBJ2-1; TRBD2 is a possible D gene (6 bases). From germline, CDR1 is MNHNY and CDR2 SVGAGI (reference sequence). This CDR3 spans 15 amino acids. V gave up 6 bases and J gave up 7 bases, with 19 bases separating them. The CDR3 DNA reads as TGTGCCAGCAGCCCCTCGGGACTCCTTATGAATGAGCAGTTCTTC. This codes for CASSPSGLLMNEQFF.

The V call is TRBV7-9, the J call TRBJ2-7; unclear D gene. Germline V CDR1 and CDR2: SEHNR, FQNEAQ (reference sequence). V was clipped by 5 bases and J by 3 bases, with 8 bases between them. The CDR3 consists of 12 residues. The CDR3 spells CASSPRFYEQYF. The CDR3 bases are TGTGCCAGCAGCCCACGCTTCTACGAGCAGTACTTC. Full variable domain (rest looked up from reference TRBV7-9 and TRBJ2-7): DTGVSQNPRHKITKRGQNVTFRCDPISEHNRLYWYRQTLGQGPEFLTYFQNEAQLEKSRLLSDRFSAERPKGSFSTLEIQRTEQGDSAMYLCASSPRFYEQYFGPGTRLTVT.

The chain joins TRBV2 to TRBJ2-1; D not certain. Trimming shortened V by 6 bases and J by 6 bases, and 15 bases separated the two germline ends. The CDR3 length is 14 residues. In germline, CDR1 is SNHLY, CDR2 FYNNEI. The CDR3: CASRVPGYLNEQFF. The CDR3 DNA is TGTGCCAGCAGGGTCCCGGGCTACCTCAATGAGCAGTTCTTC.

V is TRBV20-1 and J is TRBJ2-7, with TRBD2 identical over 12 bases. CDR1 is DFQATT and CDR2 is SNEGSKA in the germline V gene (reference sequence). The J segment lost 4 bases and the V segment lost 6 bases, leaving 13 bases of the junction unmatched. This CDR3 spans 16 amino acids. CDR3 bases: TGCAGTGCCGACCGGACTACTAGCGGGAGGATTTACGAGCAGTACTTC. Encoded protein: CSADRTTSGRIYEQYF.

This clonotype was observed a few times. The rearrangement joins TRBV5-4 to TRBJ2-5, with TRBD2 as a possible D gene (5 bases). Germline V gene lookup returns CDR1 SGHNT and CDR2 YYREEE (reference sequence). The V gene lost 3 bases and the J gene lost 1 base, with 7 bases spanning the gap. The CDR3 is 13 amino acids. The DNA of the CDR3 is TGTGCCAGCAGCTCCGGACTCCAAGAGACCCAGTACTTC. It specifies CASSSGLQETQYF. The full variable domain, rest sourced from reference TRBV5-4 and TRBJ2-5, is ETGVTQSPTHLIKTRGQQVTLRCSSQSGHNTVSWYQQALGQGPQFIFQYYREEENGRGNFPPRFSGLQFPNYSSELNVNALELDDSALYLCASSSGLQETQYFGPGTRLLVL.

The rearrangement uses TRBV6-2 or TRBV6-3 and TRBJ1-5; D is ambiguous. Trimming took off 3 bases at V and 1 base at J, with 10 bases between the two ends. CDR1 is MNHEY, CDR2 SVGEGT, per germline. The CDR3 consists of 15 residues. CDR3 protein: CASSYTLGSNQPQHF. The CDR3 DNA sequence: TGTGCCAGCAGTTATACTTTGGGGAGCAATCAGCCCCAGCATTTT.

In this sample, this clonotype turned up once. The chain carries TRBV29-1 and TRBJ2-7; 7 bases are a match to TRBD2. Germline V lookup: CDR1 SQVTM, CDR2 ANQGSEA. J gave up 3 bases and V 1 base, and 9 bases lay outside the gene matches. The CDR3 is made up of 15 amino acids. CDR3 nucleotides: TGCAGCGTTGAAGGACCGGGACTACACGACTACGAGCAGTACTTC. It yields the protein CSVEGPGLHDYEQYF.

The gene calls are TRBV9 and TRBJ2-1, with D uncertain. This CDR3 is built from 14 residues. Germline CDR1 and CDR2: SGDLS and YYNGEE. Trimming shortened V by 0 bases and J by 4 bases, and 8 bases separated the two germline ends. The CDR3 region has the DNA TGTGCCAGCAGCGTAGACACCTTGTACAATGAGCAGTTCTTC. Protein: CASSVDTLYNEQFF.

This clonotype was found a few times. The rearrangement joins TRBV4-2 to TRBJ2-5; TRBD1 is a possible D gene (6 bases). Per the germline V gene, CDR1 is LGHNA and CDR2 is YNFKEQ. V lost 0 bases and J 3 bases, leaving 8 bases between the germline ends. CDR3 length: 14 residues. The CDR3 DNA reads TGTGCCAGCAGCCAAGACCCAGGGGAAGAGACCCAGTACTTC. As protein: CASSQDPGEETQYF.